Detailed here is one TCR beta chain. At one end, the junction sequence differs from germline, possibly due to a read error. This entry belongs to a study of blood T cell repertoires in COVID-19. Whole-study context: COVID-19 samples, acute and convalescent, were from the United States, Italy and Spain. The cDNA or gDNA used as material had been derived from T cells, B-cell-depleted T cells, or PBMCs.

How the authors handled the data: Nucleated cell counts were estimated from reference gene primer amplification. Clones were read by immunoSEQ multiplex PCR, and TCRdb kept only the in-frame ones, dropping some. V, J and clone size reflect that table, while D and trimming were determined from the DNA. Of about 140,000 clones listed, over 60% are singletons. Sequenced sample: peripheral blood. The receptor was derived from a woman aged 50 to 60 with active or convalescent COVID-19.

This CDR3 reads CPPSRERGGREDDHEQFF. CDR3 nucleotide sequence: TGCCCCCCCAGCAGAGAGCGGGGGGGGCGGGAGGACGACCATGAGCAGTTCTTC. V and J are TRBV15 and TRBJ2-1; 10 nucleotides agree with TRBD2. Germline CDR1 is LNHNV and CDR2 is YYDKDF (reference sequence). The CDR3 covers 18 residues.